One sample yielded the 20 T cell receptor beta chains listed below, sequenced in a study of T cell changes during pregnancy in multiple sclerosis. TCRdb keeps only in-frame clones here, not all; method: immunoSEQ multiplex PCR. The sample has approximately 71,000 clones; approximately 92% are singletons. The sample consisted of peripheral blood, taken in the second trimester of pregnancy. The receptor set was obtained from a female donor with multiple sclerosis, enrolled in a pregnancy study.

This chain links TRBV21-1 with TRBJ2-3; the table gives TRBD1 as D, unverified against the DNA. TRBV21-1 is annotated as a pseudogene. The CDR3 extends over 14 amino acids. The CDR3 DNA reads as TGTGCCAGCAGCCACAGGGGTAGGACGGATACGCAGTATTTT. This sequence encodes CASSHRGRTDTQYF.

Ten or more counts support this clone. The chain employs TRBV5-1 and TRBJ2-7; tentative D call: TRBD1 (6 bases). The CDR3 has 14 amino acids. Trimming took off 4 bases at V and 3 bases at J, with 14 bases between the two ends. Germline V gene sequence: CDR1 SGHRS, CDR2 YFSETQ. The CDR3 DNA sequence: TGCGCCAGCAGCGCGGACAGTATCAGCTACGAGCAGTACTTC. This gives the protein CASSADSISYEQYF.

This rearrangement joins TRBV6-1 to TRBJ2-7; D perhaps matches TRBD2 (6 bases). V was pared by 7 bases and J by 3 bases, with 13 bases between. The germline V gene encodes CDR1 MNHNS and CDR2 SASEGT. The CDR3 is 13 amino acids. The CDR3 DNA is TGTGCCAGCACCTCGCCGGGAGACTACGAGCAGTACTTC. Its translation is CASTSPGDYEQYF.

The chain joins TRBV7-9 to TRBJ2-1; 11 bases agree with TRBD2. Germline V gene lookup returns CDR1 SEHNR and CDR2 FQNEAQ (reference sequence). The trim removed 5 bases at V and 8 bases at J, leaving 8 bases unmatched. The CDR3 covers 15 residues. CDR3 amino acids: CASSSLAGGMDEQFF. The CDR3 DNA is TGTGCCAGCAGCAGCTTAGCGGGAGGGATGGATGAGCAGTTCTTC.

This sequence joins TRBV5-1 and TRBJ2-1; unclear D gene. CDR1 and CDR2 (germline): SGHRS, YFSETQ. The CDR3 totals 16 residues. The V gene lost 2 bases and the J gene lost 4 bases, with 16 bases spanning the gap. CDR3 amino acids: CASSFDSPVIYNEQFF. The CDR3 region has the DNA TGCGCCAGCAGCTTCGACTCACCAGTAATATACAATGAGCAGTTCTTC.

This sequence joins TRBV4-1 and TRBJ1-3; 7 bases are shared with TRBD1. Trimming at V came to 2 bases and at J to 0 bases, leaving 1 base not matched to a gene. From germline, CDR1 is MGHRA and CDR2 YSYEKL. The CDR3 is 15 residues long. CDR3 bases: TGCGCCAGCAGCCAAAGGGACAGCTCTGGAAACACCATATATTTT. Residues: CASSQRDSSGNTIYF.

V gene TRBV7-2 combines with J gene TRBJ1-2; D possibly corresponds to TRBD1 (6 bases). The ends were cut back, 8 bases at V and 3 bases at J, with 13 bases in the middle. The V gene's germline CDR1 is SGHTA and CDR2 FQGNSA. The length of the CDR3 is 13 residues. CDR3 DNA: TGTGCCAGCGGACTTTCAGGGGACTATGGCTACACCTTC. Translation: CASGLSGDYGYTF.

V is TRBV11-2 and J is TRBJ2-7; 8 bases are a match to TRBD2. V was clipped by 3 bases and J by 3 bases; unmatched bases: 4. This CDR3 spans 14 amino acids. The germline gives CDR1 SGHAT, CDR2 FQNNGV. CDR3 amino acids: CASSLEAGDYEQYF. CDR3 DNA sequence: TGTGCCAGCAGCTTGGAAGCGGGGGACTACGAGCAGTACTTC.

The sample holds one count of this clone. The chain uses TRBV7-9 and TRBJ2-5; no definite D call. V was clipped by 1 base and J by 2 bases, with 11 bases between them. Germline V gene lookup returns CDR1 SEHNR and CDR2 FQNEAQ (reference sequence). This CDR3 contains 15 residues. CDR3 sequence: CASSLVRVKQETQYF. CDR3 DNA sequence: TGTGCCAGCAGCTTAGTTCGGGTAAAGCAAGAGACCCAGTACTTC.

The rearrangement joins TRBV18 to TRBJ1-1; D is possibly TRBD1 (6 bases). There are 15 residues in the CDR3. V lost 4 bases and J lost 1, with 13 bases in between. Germline-derived CDR1 and CDR2 are KGHSH and LQKENI. In DNA, the CDR3 is TGTGCCAGCTCACATTCCGGGACAAAGAACACTGAAGCTTTCTTT. As protein: CASSHSGTKNTEAFF. The variable domain in full, completed from reference TRBV18 and TRBJ1-1, reads NAGVMQNPRHLVRRRGQEARLRCSPMKGHSHVYWYRQLPEEGLKFMVYLQKENIIDESGMPKERFSAEFPKEGPSILRIQQVVRGDSAAYFCASSHSGTKNTEAFFGQGTRLTVV.

The chain links TRBV7-3 to TRBJ1-1, with 9 bases that match TRBD1. In germline, CDR1 is SGHTA, CDR2 FQGTGA. Losses at the gene ends were 5 bases for V and 11 bases for J; bases not matched to a gene: 9. The CDR3 is 13 residues long. The CDR3 DNA is TGTGCCAGCAGCCCGGACAGGGGCTCGGGGGCTTTCTTT. It specifies CASSPDRGSGAFF.

The chain has TRBV16 and TRBJ1-2, with TRBD1 identical over 7 bases. The J segment lost 6 bases and the V segment lost 0 bases, leaving 4 bases of the junction unmatched. This CDR3 contains 14 residues. Germline V lookup: CDR1 KGHSY, CDR2 FQNENV. Here the CDR3 DNA reads TGTGCCAGCAGCCAATCACGGGACAGAGATGGCTACACCTTC. Translation: CASSQSRDRDGYTF.

The chain carries TRBV5-6 and TRBJ2-2; TRBD2 is a possible D gene (6 bases). Germline values: CDR1 SGHDT, CDR2 YYEEEE. CDR3 length: 17 residues. V shed 1 base and J shed 4 bases, with 17 bases lying between them. CDR3 protein: CASSLTRREFTTGELFF. The CDR3, as DNA: TGTGCCAGCAGCTTGACCAGGAGGGAATTTACCACCGGGGAGCTGTTTTTT.

The rearrangement joins TRBV5-4 to TRBJ2-1; 10 nucleotides line up with TRBD2. CDR1 and CDR2 from the germline V gene are SGHNT and YYREEE (reference sequence). After removal of 4 bases from V and 7 bases from J, the junction contained 8 bases not matched to a gene. This CDR3 spans 15 amino acids. In DNA, the CDR3 is TGTGCCAGCAGCAACTCTAGCGGGAGTGTGAATGAGCAGTTCTTC. Encoded protein: CASSNSSGSVNEQFF.

This clone was seen once. The genes are TRBV5-6 and TRBJ2-7; perhaps TRBD2 as D (5 bases). This CDR3 has 12 residues. Germline CDR1 SGHDT, CDR2 YYEEEE. The V gene lost 2 bases and the J gene lost 6 bases, with 9 bases spanning the gap. The CDR3 DNA reads as TGTGCCAGCAGCTTCGCAGGAGGCGAGCAGTACTTC. Its protein is CASSFAGGEQYF.

V gene TRBV30 combines with J gene TRBJ1-6, with 9 bases lining up with TRBD1. V lost 4 bases to trimming and J lost 7 bases; unmatched junction nucleotides: 5. The CDR3 contains 14 residues. Germline V gene lookup returns CDR1 GTSNPN and CDR2 SVGIG (reference sequence). This CDR3 reads CAWNLGQGNSPLHF. The CDR3 coding sequence is TGTGCCTGGAATCTGGGACAGGGCAATTCACCCCTCCACTTT.

This chain connects TRBV19 to TRBJ2-5; 9 nucleotides align to TRBD2. Germline CDR1 is LNHDA and CDR2 is SQIVND (reference sequence). This CDR3 region has 16 residues. The ends lost 5 bases at V and 0 bases at J; junction bases unmatched: 7. The DNA for the CDR3 is TGTGCCAGTAGTGCGAGCGGGGGGTTGTACCAAGAGACCCAGTACTTC. Its translation: CASSASGGLYQETQYF.

This clone was seen once. The genes are TRBV5-1 and TRBJ1-2; 11 bases fit TRBD1. Per the germline V gene, CDR1 is SGHRS and CDR2 is YFSETQ. V dropped 2 bases and J dropped 8; count of bases not matched to a gene: 5. The CDR3 consists of 14 residues. CDR3: CASSFGQGAHGYTF. CDR3 coding DNA: TGCGCCAGCAGCTTCGGACAGGGGGCGCACGGCTACACCTTC.

The CDR3 here is CASSQGLRVTQYF. The CDR3 coding sequence is TGTGCCAGCAGTCAAGGGTTGCGGGTGACCCAGTACTTC. The chain uses TRBV28 and TRBJ2-5; D might be TRBD2 (5 bases). CDR3 length: 13 amino acids. Germline V lookup: CDR1 MDHEN, CDR2 SYDVKM. Trimming took 5 bases from V and 7 from J, leaving 14 bases between them.

The chain has TRBV5-1 and TRBJ2-3; D possibly corresponds to TRBD1 (6 bases). Trimming stripped 4 bases from V and 2 bases from J, with 11 bases between. Germline V gene data show CDR1 as SGHRS and CDR2 as YFSETQ. The length of the CDR3 is 14 residues. The CDR3 bases are TGCGCCAGCAGCCTCAGGGGACACACAGATACGCAGTATTTT. This sequence encodes CASSLRGHTDTQYF.